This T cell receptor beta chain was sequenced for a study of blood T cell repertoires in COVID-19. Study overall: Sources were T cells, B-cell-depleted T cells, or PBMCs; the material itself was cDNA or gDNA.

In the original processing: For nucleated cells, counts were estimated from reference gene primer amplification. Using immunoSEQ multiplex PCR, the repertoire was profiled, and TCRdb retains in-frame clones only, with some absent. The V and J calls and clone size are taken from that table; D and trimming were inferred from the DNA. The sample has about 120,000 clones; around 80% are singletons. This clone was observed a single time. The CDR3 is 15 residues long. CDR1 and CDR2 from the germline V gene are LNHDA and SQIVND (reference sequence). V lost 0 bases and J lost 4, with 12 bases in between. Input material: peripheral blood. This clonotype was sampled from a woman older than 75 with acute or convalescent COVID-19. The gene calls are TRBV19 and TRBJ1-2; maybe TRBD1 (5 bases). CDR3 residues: CASSIDLGGSYGYTF. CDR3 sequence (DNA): TGTGCCAGTAGTATAGATCTGGGGGGTTCCTATGGCTACACCTTC. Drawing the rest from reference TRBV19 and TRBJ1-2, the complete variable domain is DGGITQSPKYLFRKEGQNVTLSCEQNLNHDAMYWYRQDPGQGLRLIYYSQIVNDFQKGDIAEGYSVSREKKESFPLTVTSAQKNPTAFYLCASSIDLGGSYGYTFGSGTRLTVV.